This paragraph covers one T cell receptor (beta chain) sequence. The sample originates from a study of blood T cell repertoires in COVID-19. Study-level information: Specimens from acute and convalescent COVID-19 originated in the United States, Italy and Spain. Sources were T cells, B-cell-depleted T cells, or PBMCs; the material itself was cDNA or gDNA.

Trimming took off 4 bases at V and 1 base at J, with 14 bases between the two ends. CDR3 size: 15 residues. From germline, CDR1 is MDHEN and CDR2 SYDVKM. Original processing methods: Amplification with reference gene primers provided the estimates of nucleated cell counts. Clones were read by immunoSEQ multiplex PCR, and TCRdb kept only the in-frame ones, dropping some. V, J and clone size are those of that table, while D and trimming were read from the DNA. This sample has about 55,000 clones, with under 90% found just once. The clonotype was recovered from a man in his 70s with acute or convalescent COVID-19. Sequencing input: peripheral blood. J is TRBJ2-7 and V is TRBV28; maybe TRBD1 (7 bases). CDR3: CASSSPTGRSYEQYV. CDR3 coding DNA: TGTGCCAGCAGTTCTCCGACAGGGAGGTCCTACGAGCAGTACGTC.